This TCR beta chain was identified during a study of blood T cell repertoires in COVID-19. The table came from immunoSEQ multiplex PCR; TCRdb's copy has only in-frame clones and leaves some out. The top ten hold 9.8% of the sample, which has roughly 140,000 clones, approximately 80% seen once. The specimen sequenced was peripheral blood. The receptor's source is a woman in her fifties or sixties with acute or convalescent COVID-19.

This chain's CDR3 is CASSYQEGGQPQHF. The CDR3, as DNA: TGCGCCAGCAGCTACCAGGAGGGCGGTCAGCCCCAGCATTTT. The chain is built from TRBV5-1 and TRBJ1-5; unclear D gene. Germline V CDR1 and CDR2: SGHRS, YFSETQ. Between the trimmed V and J ends, which lost 3 bases and 6 bases, there was a span of 13 bases. The CDR3 sequence is 14 residues long.